Presented here are 10 T cell receptor beta chains from one specimen sequenced in a study of regulatory T cells in long-lasting Graves disease. Arm-PCR of CDR3 regions and iRepertoire HTBI primers were used to build TCR beta libraries. TCRdb re-called the multiplex PCR reads with MiXCR, one entry per CDR3 protein. Of about 430,000 distinct CDR3 sequences in the sample, 21% were seen once. As to time point: persistent/refractory GD, antithyroid drugs over 5 years with positive TRAb. After RNA was extracted from PBMCs, the TCR library was made from it. This sample comprised peripheral blood mononuclear cells (PBMCs), obtained when the disease was refractory, from a patient treated with antithyroid drugs. The receptors derive from a female donor with Graves disease.

This rearrangement joins TRBV6-1 to TRBJ2-6; D not resolved. The CDR3 has 14 amino acids. The germline V gene has CDR1 MNHNS and CDR2 SASEGT. V gave up 6 bases and J gave up 0 bases, with 6 bases separating them. CDR3: CASRVISGANVLTF. The CDR3 coding sequence is TGTGCCAGCAGGGTGATCTCTGGGGCCAACGTCCTGACTTTC.

This clonotype was seen ten or more times. The chain employs TRBV6-1 and TRBJ1-1; 7 bases line up with TRBD1. V was clipped by 6 bases and J by 7 bases; unmatched bases: 8. Germline V CDR1 and CDR2: MNHNS, SASEGT. The CDR3 is made up of 13 amino acids. DNA of the CDR3: TGTGCCAGCAGCGCCGGGACAGCAGATGAAGCTTTCTTT. It is translated as CASSAGTADEAFF.

The sample holds one count of this clonotype. The chain employs TRBV5-1 and TRBJ2-7, with D maybe TRBD2 (5 bases). Germline CDR1 SGHRS, CDR2 YFSETQ. Trimming pared 3 bases from V and 3 bases from J, leaving 16 bases between. The CDR3 runs 15 residues. The DNA of the CDR3 is TGCGCCAGCAGCTCGGACGCCGGGATAGACTACGAGCAGTACTTC. Translated: CASSSDAGIDYEQYF.

The CDR3 protein is CASAWGGAAIETQYF. In DNA form, the CDR3 reads TGTGCCTCGGCTTGGGGGGGGGCAGCTATAGAGACCCAGTACTTC. V usage is TRBV6-1 and J usage is TRBJ2-5; a possible D gene is TRBD2 (7 bases). Germline loops: CDR1 MNHNS, CDR2 SASEGT. With 11 bases removed from V and 4 bases from J, the gap between germline ends came to 23 bases. The CDR3 covers 15 residues.

The chain recombines TRBV20-1 with TRBJ2-5; D is possibly TRBD1 (5 bases). Trimming left V 3 bases short and J 5 bases short, with 10 bases between. CDR1 and CDR2 from the germline V gene are DFQATT and SNEGSKA (reference sequence). The CDR3 runs 12 residues. The CDR3 here is CSASRPGETQYF. CDR3 DNA sequence: TGCAGTGCTAGCCGACCAGGGGAGACCCAGTACTTC.

This clonotype was seen ten or more times. The chain couples TRBV24-1 to TRBJ2-7; D is unclear. Trimming shortened V by 3 bases and J by 6 bases, and 8 bases separated the two germline ends. Looked up from germline, CDR1 is KGHDR and CDR2 is SFDVKD. This CDR3 has 12 amino acids. DNA for the CDR3: TGTGCCACCAGTGATAGCTATGCCGAGCAGTACTTC. It specifies CATSDSYAEQYF.

This clonotype was seen ten or more times. The CDR3 loop is CASRSDSSGNTIYF. CDR3 sequence (DNA): TGTGCCAGCAGGTCGGACAGCTCTGGAAACACCATATATTTT. This chain uses TRBV2 with TRBJ1-3; possible D gene TRBD1, 6 bases. This CDR3 spans 14 amino acids. Trimming took 6 bases from V and 0 from J, leaving 9 bases between them. Germline V gene sequence: CDR1 SNHLY, CDR2 FYNNEI.

As regards this clonotype: An end of the junction does not agree with germline; a read error may underlie this. The chain has TRBV29-1 and TRBJ1-2, with 9 bases matching TRBD1. This CDR3 contains 15 residues. Germline-derived CDR1 and CDR2 are SQVTM and ANQGSEA. The CDR3 protein is CSVARRDRDIYGHTF. The CDR3 bases are TGCAGCGTTGCCCGGAGGGACAGGGATATCTATGGCCACACCTTC. The complete variable domain, with remaining parts taken from reference TRBV29-1 and TRBJ1-2, reads SAVISQKPSRDICQRGTSLTIQCQVDSQVTMMFWYRQQPGQSLTLIATANQGSEATYESGFVIDKFPISRPNLTFSTLTVSNMSPEDSSIYLCSVARRDRDIYGHTFGSGTRLTVV.

This clonotype has a handful of counts. V usage is TRBV6-1 and J usage is TRBJ2-7, with D possibly matching TRBD1 (5 bases). Germline lookup yields CDR1 MNHNS and CDR2 SASEGT. The CDR3 is 14 residues long. Trimming left V 2 bases short and J 4 bases short, with 12 bases between. CDR3 sequence: CASSEIGAAYEQYF. CDR3 coding DNA: TGTGCCAGCAGTGAAATAGGGGCTGCGTACGAGCAGTACTTC.

This clonotype was counted ten times or more. The rearrangement uses TRBV6-1 and TRBJ1-2; 8 bases agree with TRBD1. V shed 6 bases and J 5 bases; nucleotides not matched to a gene: 8. CDR1 and CDR2 from the germline V gene are MNHNS and SASEGT. There are 14 residues in the CDR3. CDR3 coding DNA: TGTGCCAGCAGATCCGTCGGACAGGGTTATGGCTACACCTTC. Residues: CASRSVGQGYGYTF.